This T cell receptor (beta chain) was obtained from a study of blood T cell repertoires in COVID-19. The repertoire was sequenced with immunoSEQ multiplex PCR; TCRdb's copy has only in-frame clones and lacks some. The table records 250,000 or so clones, roughly 86% of them present only once. CDR3 size: 13 residues. V lost 6 bases and J lost 8, with 16 bases in between. Germline CDR1 reads SGHTA; CDR2 reads FQGNSA. The source material was peripheral blood. The chain carries TRBV7-2 and TRBJ1-2; a possible D gene is TRBD1 (5 bases). The TCR was taken from a man older than 75 with acute or convalescent COVID-19. The CDR3 bases are TGTGCCAGCAGTTACAGGTTACTGAGGGGCTACACCTTC. Translation: CASSYRLLRGYTF.